This is a list of T cell receptor beta chains from one sample in a study of T cells in Graves' hyperthyroidism and ophthalmopathy. TCRdb fed the multiplex PCR reads into MiXCR, producing one record per CDR3 protein. Of a few hundred thousand distinct CDR3 sequences in the sample, about 15% were seen once. Input material: blood. The receptors were gathered from a woman in her fifties or sixties with Graves' ophthalmopathy. CDR3s include the opening cysteine and the closing phenylalanine or tryptophan. A D gene is named only where the DNA matches it firmly. Some rows have no size entry. The others give once, few or many, or a class for an expanded clone.

v_call: TRBV20-1
j_call: TRBJ2-3
d_call: TRBD2
clone_size: many
cdr3_aa: CSARGSLAGTDTQYF
cdr3_nt: TGCAGTGCTAGAGGATCACTAGCGGGCACAGATACGCAGTATTTT

v_call: TRBV5-6
j_call: TRBJ2-1
d_call: TRBD1
clone_size: .
cdr3_aa: CASSLVGDRAEQFF
cdr3_nt: TGTGCCAGCAGCTTGGTTGGGGACAGGGCGGAGCAGTTCTTC

v_call: TRBV6-1
j_call: TRBJ1-1
d_call: .
clone_size: many
cdr3_aa: CASSRTEAFF
cdr3_nt: TGTGCCAGCAGTAGGACTGAAGCTTTCTTT

v_call: TRBV18
j_call: TRBJ2-5
d_call: .
clone_size: many
cdr3_aa: CASSPPSPETQYF
cdr3_nt: TGTGCCAGCTCACCACCGTCACCAGAGACCCAGTACTTC

v_call: TRBV25-1
j_call: TRBJ2-5
d_call: .
clone_size: .
cdr3_aa: CASSGRGLGETQYF
cdr3_nt: TGTGCCAGCAGTGGGAGGGGGCTGGGGGAGACCCAGTACTTC

v_call: TRBV6-1
j_call: TRBJ1-5
d_call: .
clone_size: many
cdr3_aa: CASGFMDQPQHF
cdr3_nt: TGTGCCAGCGGTTTCATGGATCAGCCCCAGCATTTT

v_call: TRBV10-3
j_call: TRBJ2-7
d_call: .
clone_size: once
cdr3_aa: CAISERAEPYEQYF
cdr3_nt: TGTGCCATCAGTGAGAGGGCAGAACCCTACGAGCAGTACTTC

v_call: TRBV5-4
j_call: TRBJ2-1
d_call: .
clone_size: few
cdr3_aa: CASRNPDYYNEQFF
cdr3_nt: TGTGCCAGCCGCAACCCGGACTACTACAATGAGCAGTTCTTC

v_call: TRBV5-1
j_call: TRBJ2-3
d_call: TRBD1
clone_size: .
cdr3_aa: CASSLGTGGTTSTDTQYF
cdr3_nt: TGCGCCAGCAGCCTCGGGACAGGGGGAACAACTAGCACAGATACGCAGTATTTT

v_call: TRBV27
j_call: TRBJ2-7
d_call: .
clone_size: .
cdr3_aa: CASQFKGGRGGGSSYEQYF
cdr3_nt: TGTGCCAGCCAGTTCAAGGGTGGCCGAGGGGGGGGCTCCTCCTACGAGCAGTACTTC

v_call: TRBV20-1
j_call: TRBJ1-4
d_call: .
clone_size: few
cdr3_aa: CSASPGTAEKLFF
cdr3_nt: TGCAGTGCTAGTCCGGGTACGGCTGAAAAACTGTTTTTT

v_call: TRBV30
j_call: TRBJ2-3
d_call: TRBD2
clone_size: many
cdr3_aa: CAWSATTSGNEYF
cdr3_nt: TGTGCCTGGAGTGCCACGACTAGCGGGAATGAGTATTTT

v_call: TRBV7-2
j_call: TRBJ2-7
d_call: TRBD2
clone_size: many
cdr3_aa: CASSLASSGRFGYEQYF
cdr3_nt: TGTGCCAGCAGCTTAGCGTCCAGCGGGAGATTCGGCTACGAGCAGTACTTC

v_call: TRBV3-1
j_call: TRBJ2-7
d_call: TRBD1
clone_size: many
cdr3_aa: CASRLDRLGSEQYF
cdr3_nt: TGTGCCAGCAGGCTGGACAGGCTGGGGAGCGAGCAGTACTTC

v_call: TRBV20-1
j_call: TRBJ1-6
d_call: TRBD1
clone_size: few
cdr3_aa: CSASPGTGRSYNSPLHF
cdr3_nt: TGCAGTGCTTCCCCTGGGACAGGGCGCTCCTATAATTCACCCCTCCACTTT

v_call: TRBV5-8
j_call: TRBJ2-5
d_call: .
clone_size: many
cdr3_aa: CASSSGHNRRETQYF
cdr3_nt: TGTGCCAGCAGCTCCGGACACAACAGGAGAGAGACCCAGTACTTC

v_call: TRBV3-1
j_call: TRBJ2-1
d_call: TRBD2
clone_size: .
cdr3_aa: CASSLGLAGGPRNKQFF
cdr3_nt: TGTGCCAGCAGCCTCGGACTAGCGGGAGGGCCGAGGAATAAGCAGTTCTTC

v_call: TRBV12-3/TRBV12-4
j_call: TRBJ2-7
d_call: .
clone_size: few
cdr3_aa: CASSLDTGENYEQYF
cdr3_nt: TGTGCCAGCAGTTTAGATACAGGTGAAAACTACGAGCAGTACTTC

v_call: TRBV6-5
j_call: TRBJ2-7
d_call: .
clone_size: many
cdr3_aa: CASSYSRGLGEQYF
cdr3_nt: TGTGCCAGCAGTTACTCGAGGGGGTTGGGGGAGCAGTACTTC

v_call: TRBV19
j_call: TRBJ2-3
d_call: .
clone_size: .
cdr3_aa: CASSQTSDTQYF
cdr3_nt: TGTGCCAGTAGTCAAACTAGCGATACGCAGTATTTT

v_call: TRBV29-1
j_call: TRBJ2-5
d_call: TRBD2
clone_size: few
cdr3_aa: CSVDVAGGETQYF
cdr3_nt: TGCAGCGTTGATGTAGCGGGAGGAGAGACCCAGTACTTC

v_call: TRBV7-9
j_call: TRBJ2-7
d_call: .
clone_size: many
cdr3_aa: CASSLVGYEQYF
cdr3_nt: TGTGCCAGCAGCTTAGTCGGCTACGAGCAGTACTTC

v_call: TRBV30
j_call: TRBJ2-1
d_call: .
clone_size: many
cdr3_aa: CAWRGYESGEQFF
cdr3_nt: TGTGCCTGGAGGGGGTACGAGAGTGGTGAGCAGTTCTTC

v_call: TRBV3-1
j_call: TRBJ1-2
d_call: .
clone_size: many
cdr3_aa: CASSPRRDGYGYTF
cdr3_nt: TGTGCCAGCAGCCCAAGGAGGGACGGCTATGGCTACACCTTC

v_call: TRBV7-4
j_call: TRBJ2-4
d_call: TRBD2
clone_size: many
cdr3_aa: CASSRLAGERAKNIQYF
cdr3_nt: TGTGCCAGCAGTCGACTAGCGGGAGAAAGGGCCAAAAACATTCAGTACTTC